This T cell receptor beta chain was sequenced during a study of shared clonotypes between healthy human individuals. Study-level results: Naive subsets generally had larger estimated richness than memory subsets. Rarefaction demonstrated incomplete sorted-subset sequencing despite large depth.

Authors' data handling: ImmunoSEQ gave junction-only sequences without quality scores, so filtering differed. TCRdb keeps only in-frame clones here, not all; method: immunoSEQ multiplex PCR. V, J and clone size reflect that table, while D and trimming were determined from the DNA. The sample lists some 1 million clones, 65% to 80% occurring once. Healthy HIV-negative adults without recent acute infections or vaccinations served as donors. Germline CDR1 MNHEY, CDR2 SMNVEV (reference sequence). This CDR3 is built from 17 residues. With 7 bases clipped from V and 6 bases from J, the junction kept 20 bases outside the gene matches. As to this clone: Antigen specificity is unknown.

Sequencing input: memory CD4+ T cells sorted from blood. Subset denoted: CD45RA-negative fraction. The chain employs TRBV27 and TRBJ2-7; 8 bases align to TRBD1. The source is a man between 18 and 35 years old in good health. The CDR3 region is CASTSGPKTGAGREQYF. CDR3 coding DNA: TGTGCCAGCACCTCCGGTCCCAAGACAGGGGCGGGGCGCGAGCAGTACTTC.